The 17 T cell receptor beta chains given below trace back to one sample, sequenced in a study of CD8 T cells in ankylosing spondylitis. MiXCR, run by TCRdb on the 5' RACE reads, gives a single entry per CDR3 protein. The sample contains around 150,000 distinct CDR3 sequences, roughly 18% of which appear only once. Material for sequencing was blood, either unsorted or a sorted T cell fraction (not recorded which). The receptors were gathered from a male donor with ankylosing spondylitis or in good health (not recorded which).

This clonotype was seen a few times. The J gene is TRBJ1-6, the V gene TRBV30; D ambiguous. This CDR3 comprises 11 residues. Trimming removed 1 base from V and 7 bases from J, with 2 bases in between. Looked up from germline, CDR1 is GTSNPN and CDR2 is SVGIG (reference sequence). The CDR3: CAWSGNSPLHF. The CDR3 region has the DNA TGTGCCTGGAGTGGAAATTCACCCCTCCACTTT.

Many counts were recorded for this clonotype. This chain uses TRBV20-1 with TRBJ2-3; no clear D gene. The CDR3 has 15 residues. Trimming left V 0 bases short and J 0 bases short, with 10 bases between. Germline loops: CDR1 DFQATT, CDR2 SNEGSKA (reference sequence). As DNA, the CDR3 is TGCAGTGCTAGAGATGCGTCCCCTAGCACAGATACGCAGTATTTT. Encoded protein: CSARDASPSTDTQYF.

This clonotype was counted many times. J is TRBJ2-7 and V is TRBV29-1; D remains unclear. CDR1 and CDR2 from the germline V gene are SQVTM and ANQGSEA. This CDR3 is built from 11 residues. Trimming cost V 3 bases and J 3 bases, with 6 bases left between them. The CDR3 DNA is TGCAGCGTTGATTGGGGCTACGAGCAGTACTTC. Translation: CSVDWGYEQYF.

To note about this clonotype: A much larger clone differs by one base, so this may be a read error. The CDR3 bases are TGCGCCAGCAGCGTCAGGTCCGCCGGGGAGCTGTTTTTT. Amino acids: CASSVRSAGELFF. The V gene is TRBV5-1, the J gene TRBJ2-2; no reliable D call. CDR1 SGHRS and CDR2 YFSETQ come from the germline V gene. V lost 4 bases to trimming and J lost 6 bases, with 10 bases between them. The CDR3 consists of 13 residues.

The V gene is TRBV3-1, the J gene TRBJ1-1; D might be TRBD1 (6 bases). This CDR3 region has 13 residues. V gave up 7 bases and J gave up 1 base, with 10 bases separating them. Germline-derived CDR1 and CDR2 are LGHDT and YNNKEL (reference sequence). Here the CDR3 DNA reads TGTGCCAGCACCGACAGGAGGAACACTGAAGCTTTCTTT. Amino acid sequence: CASTDRRNTEAFF.

This clonotype occurred many times. The chain carries TRBV20-1 and TRBJ2-7; a weak D match, TRBD1 (5 bases). The CDR3 extends over 13 amino acids. The germline CDR1 and CDR2 sequences are DFQATT and SNEGSKA (reference sequence). The germline V and J ends were trimmed by 3 bases and 3 bases, with 12 bases remaining between them. The CDR3 DNA is TGCAGTGCTAGCGAGACAGTCTTCTACGAGCAGTACTTC. As protein: CSASETVFYEQYF.

The genes are TRBV5-1 and TRBJ2-3; the D gene is possibly TRBD1 (6 bases). The V gene's germline CDR1 is SGHRS and CDR2 YFSETQ. This CDR3 has 15 residues. The ends were cut back, 6 bases at V and 0 bases at J, with 14 bases in the middle. In nucleotides, the CDR3 is TGCGCCAGCAAGAGCCAGGGGATTAGCACAGATACGCAGTATTTT. Translating it yields CASKSQGISTDTQYF. Looking up the rest from reference TRBV5-1 and TRBJ2-3 gives the full variable domain: KAGVTQTPRYLIKTRGQQVTLSCSPISGHRSVSWYQQTPGQGLQFLFEYFSETQRNKGNFPGRFSGRQFSNSRSEMNVSTLELGDSALYLCASKSQGISTDTQYFGPGTRLTVL.

Many counts were recorded for this clonotype. The chain couples TRBV5-1 to TRBJ1-6, with TRBD1 as a possible D gene (5 bases). Trimming stripped 5 bases from V and 0 bases from J, with 18 bases between. CDR3 length: 18 amino acids. The germline V gene encodes CDR1 SGHRS and CDR2 YFSETQ. Here the CDR3 DNA reads TGCGCCAGCAGAGAAGGACACCTGGGGGTCTCCTATAATTCACCCCTCCACTTT. Amino acids: CASREGHLGVSYNSPLHF. The full variable domain, completed using reference TRBV5-1 and TRBJ1-6, is KAGVTQTPRYLIKTRGQQVTLSCSPISGHRSVSWYQQTPGQGLQFLFEYFSETQRNKGNFPGRFSGRQFSNSRSEMNVSTLELGDSALYLCASREGHLGVSYNSPLHFGNGTRLTVT.

The chain employs TRBV13 and TRBJ2-7; the match to TRBD2 covers 10 bases. The CDR3 has 15 amino acids. Germline assignment: CDR1 PRHDT and CDR2 FYEKMQ (reference sequence). J was trimmed by 3 bases and V by 5 bases; bases with no gene match: 7. The CDR3 DNA reads as TGTGCCAGCAGCACCCCTACTAGCGGGAACTACGAGCAGTACTTC. This sequence encodes CASSTPTSGNYEQYF. The whole variable domain, remainder taken from reference TRBV13 and TRBJ2-7, is AAGVIQSPRHLIKEKRETATLKCYPIPRHDTVYWYQQGPGQDPQFLISFYEKMQSDKGSIPDRFSAQQFSDYHSELNMSSLELGDSALYFCASSTPTSGNYEQYFGPGTRLTVT.

The chain combines TRBV30 with TRBJ2-3; 13 bases are shared with TRBD2. Germline CDR1 reads GTSNPN; CDR2 reads SVGIG (reference sequence). The trim removed 3 bases at V and 3 bases at J, leaving 6 bases unmatched. This CDR3 has 16 residues. CDR3 coding DNA: TGTGCCTGGAGCCCGGGACTAGCGGGGAGGACAGATACGCAGTATTTT. Its protein product is CAWSPGLAGRTDTQYF.

This clonotype was recorded at least ten times. The genes are TRBV9 and TRBJ2-2; D gene uncertain. Germline V gives CDR1 SGDLS, CDR2 YYNGEE. The ends were cut back, 0 bases at V and 5 bases at J, with 2 bases in the middle. The CDR3 loop spans 12 amino acids. The chain's CDR3 is CASSVDTGELFF. Here the CDR3 DNA reads TGTGCCAGCAGCGTAGATACCGGGGAGCTGTTTTTT. Full variable domain (remainder filled in from reference TRBV9 and TRBJ2-2): DSGVTQTPKHLITATGQRVTLRCSPRSGDLSVYWYQQSLDQGLQFLIQYYNGEERAKGNILERFSAQQFPDLHSELNLSSLELGDSALYFCASSVDTGELFFGEGSRLTVL.

This rearrangement joins TRBV5-1 to TRBJ2-4, with TRBD1 identical over 8 bases. The CDR3 extends over 14 amino acids. Looked up from germline, CDR1 is SGHRS and CDR2 is YFSETQ. V dropped 4 bases and J dropped 11; count of bases not matched to a gene: 11. The CDR3 loop is CASSRPGQDGLQYF. In DNA, the CDR3 is TGCGCCAGCAGCAGACCGGGACAGGACGGGCTTCAGTACTTC.

Only a few counts were recorded for this clonotype. The chain has TRBV29-1 and TRBJ2-7, with 10 bases aligning to TRBD2. Germline-derived CDR1 and CDR2 are SQVTM and ANQGSEA. V gave up 7 bases and J gave up 4 bases; unmatched junction bases: 16. The CDR3 runs 16 residues. Here the CDR3 reads CSAGSGRSFVGYEQYF. DNA of the CDR3: TGCAGCGCTGGTAGCGGGAGGAGTTTCGTGGGATACGAGCAGTACTTC.

This clonotype has a handful of counts. The CDR3 coding sequence is TGCGCCAGCAGCTTAGACTTCAATGAGCAGTTCTTC. Translating gives CASSLDFNEQFF. The rearrangement links TRBV5-1 to TRBJ2-1; D unclear. V was clipped by 2 bases and J by 6 bases, with 6 bases between them. There are 12 residues in the CDR3. CDR1 and CDR2 (germline): SGHRS, YFSETQ.

The chain recombines TRBV6-1 with TRBJ2-3; weak D call: TRBD2 (5 bases). V was clipped by 11 bases and J by 1 base, with 16 bases between them. The germline V gene encodes CDR1 MNHNS and CDR2 SASEGT. The CDR3 is 14 amino acids. This chain's CDR3 is CAVMEAWGTDTQYF. In DNA form, the CDR3 reads TGTGCCGTCATGGAGGCGTGGGGCACAGATACGCAGTATTTT.

Ten or more counts support this clonotype. The chain is built from TRBV12-3 or TRBV12-4 and TRBJ1-5; D is ambiguous. The CDR3 contains 15 residues. Between the trimmed V and J ends, which lost 0 bases and 3 bases, there was a span of 9 bases. The CDR3 region has the DNA TGTGCCAGCAGTTTAGCAGACCGATACAATCAGCCCCAGCATTTT. Protein sequence: CASSLADRYNQPQHF.

The chain carries TRBV28 and TRBJ2-4, with D possibly being TRBD1 or TRBD2 (5 bases each). V lost 11 bases and J 1 base, leaving 6 bases between the germline ends. CDR1 and CDR2 from the germline V gene are MDHEN and SYDVKM. The CDR3 extends over 11 amino acids. The CDR3 is CAGGAKNIQYF. CDR3 nucleotide sequence: TGTGCCGGGGGTGCCAAAAACATTCAGTACTTC. The complete variable domain, with remaining parts taken from reference TRBV28 and TRBJ2-4, reads DVKVTQSSRYLVKRTGEKVFLECVQDMDHENMFWYRQDPGLGLRLIYFSYDVKMKEKGDIPEGYSVSREKKERFSLILESASTNQTSMYLCAGGAKNIQYFGAGTRLSVL.